Listed here are 15 T cell receptor beta chains from one sample, sequenced in a study of identifying expanded T cells in peripheral blood. Generated by immunoSEQ multiplex PCR, the TCRdb table keeps only in-frame clones and is missing some. This sample has some 90,000 clones; 75% to 90% occur once, and the top ten carry 5.6%. Specimen: blood. These receptors all come from a person between 18 and 75 years old in good health.

The chain uses TRBV5-4 and TRBJ2-4; 7 nucleotides align to TRBD1. CDR3 length: 16 amino acids. Per germline, CDR1 SGHNT and CDR2 YYREEE (reference sequence). J was trimmed by 8 bases and V by 0 bases; bases with no gene match: 11. The CDR3 DNA sequence: TGTGCCAGCAGCTTGGCTCGCACAGGGGTAGGGGACATTCAGTACTTC. This codes for CASSLARTGVGDIQYF.

This clone was seen a single time. V is TRBV6-5 and J is TRBJ2-5; D is perhaps TRBD2 (6 bases). Trimming cost V 8 bases and J 4 bases, with 11 bases left between them. The CDR3 covers 12 residues. Looked up from germline, CDR1 is MNHEY and CDR2 is SVGAGI. The CDR3 here is CASLSGSETQYF. The CDR3 region has the DNA TGTGCCAGCCTCAGCGGGTCAGAGACCCAGTACTTC.

The V and J genes are TRBV10-2 and TRBJ1-1; D call uncertain. V was cut by 7 bases and J by 8 bases, with 26 bases left in between. The CDR3 totals 16 residues. Looked up from germline, CDR1 is WSHSY and CDR2 is SAAADI. The CDR3 is CASIPRSLTSVGEAFF. DNA of the CDR3: TGCGCCAGCATACCTCGGTCGTTAACGTCTGTTGGGGAAGCTTTCTTT.

This rearrangement joins TRBV7-9 to TRBJ2-3; weak D call: TRBD1 (5 bases). Trimming stripped 5 bases from V and 5 bases from J, with 8 bases between. Germline-derived CDR1 and CDR2 are SEHNR and FQNEAQ (reference sequence). The CDR3 totals 12 residues. CDR3 protein: CASSPQGDTQYF. The DNA for the CDR3 is TGTGCCAGCAGCCCCCAGGGAGATACGCAGTATTTT.

The genes are TRBV29-1 and TRBJ1-1; perhaps TRBD1 as D (5 bases). The V end was cut by 7 bases, the J end by 4 bases, with 19 bases between. Per germline, CDR1 SQVTM and CDR2 ANQGSEA. The CDR3 consists of 14 residues. In nucleotides, the CDR3 is TGCAGCGCCCTTGGGGTAGGGGTGGGCACTGAAGCTTTCTTT. Its protein is CSALGVGVGTEAFF.

The sample holds a few counts of this clone. The rearrangement joins TRBV2 to TRBJ1-6; D is unresolved. This CDR3 spans 13 amino acids. The germline V gene has CDR1 SNHLY and CDR2 FYNNEI. V lost 10 bases and J lost 3, with 10 bases in between. The CDR3 DNA is TGTGCCATCGGAGGGCTCTATAATTCACCCCTCCACTTT. Encoded protein: CAIGGLYNSPLHF.

Only one count was recorded for this clone. The V gene is TRBV18, the J gene TRBJ1-6, with D hard to call. The CDR3 runs to 15 residues. V was trimmed by 2 bases and J by 8 bases, leaving 13 bases between them. The germline V gene encodes CDR1 KGHSH and CDR2 LQKENI. The CDR3 DNA is TGTGCCAGCTCACCAATGACCGGGGAGTATTCACCCCTCCACTTT. This translates into CASSPMTGEYSPLHF.

This chain uses TRBV7-6 with TRBJ2-1, with D perhaps given as TRBD1 or TRBD2 (5 bases each). Trimming pared 6 bases from V and 4 bases from J, leaving 10 bases between. Germline CDR1 reads SGHVS; CDR2 reads FNYEAQ. CDR3 length equals 13 residues. CDR3 amino acids: CASSDRGYNEQFF. The CDR3 nucleotides read TGTGCCAGCAGTGACAGAGGGTACAATGAGCAGTTCTTC.

V usage is TRBV19 and J usage is TRBJ1-1; the D gene is possibly TRBD1 (6 bases). There are 14 residues in the CDR3. Germline V gives CDR1 LNHDA, CDR2 SQIVND (reference sequence). V dropped 5 bases and J dropped 1 base, with 11 bases sitting between them. CDR3 sequence reads: CASSLRGRNTEAFF. The CDR3 DNA reads as TGTGCCAGTAGTCTCAGGGGTAGGAACACTGAAGCTTTCTTT.

V is TRBV18 and J is TRBJ1-2; maybe TRBD1 (5 bases). Looked up from germline, CDR1 is KGHSH and CDR2 is LQKENI. The CDR3 length is 15 residues. Deletions cut 3 bases from V and 5 bases from J, with 16 bases between. The CDR3 nucleotides read TGTGCCAGCTCACCTAGGGACCTCGGGGAATATGGCTACACCTTC. Translation: CASSPRDLGEYGYTF.

V gene TRBV6-5 combines with J gene TRBJ2-1, with D possibly called TRBD1 or TRBD2 (5 bases each). Germline CDR1 reads MNHEY; CDR2 reads SVGAGI. The CDR3 contains 14 residues. The germline V and J ends were trimmed by 2 bases and 5 bases, with 10 bases remaining between them. CDR3 DNA: TGTGCCAGCAGTTACCTAGGGGACCACAATGAGCAGTTCTTC. Protein product: CASSYLGDHNEQFF.

This chain joins TRBV5-1 and TRBJ2-5; D possibly corresponds to TRBD2 (5 bases). CDR1 is SGHRS, CDR2 YFSETQ, per germline. The CDR3 covers 15 residues. Trimming took 3 bases from V and 4 from J, leaving 16 bases between them. The CDR3, as DNA: TGCGCCAGCAGCTCCGGTACCCTAGGAGGAGAGACCCAGTACTTC. It yields the protein CASSSGTLGGETQYF.

V is TRBV7-9 and J is TRBJ1-1; D remains ambiguous. Trimming left V 2 bases short and J 5 bases short, with 6 bases between. Germline V gene sequence: CDR1 SEHNR, CDR2 FQNEAQ (reference sequence). The CDR3 is 12 residues long. The CDR3 nucleotides are TGTGCCAGCAGCTTAATAGGGACTGAAGCTTTCTTT. Its protein product is CASSLIGTEAFF.

Comment on this clone: This may arise from a read error, as a much more abundant clone is one base away. The CDR3 sequence is CASSFGGDTEAFF. The CDR3 DNA reads as TGTGCCAGCAGCTTCGGAGGGGACACTGAAGCTTTCTTT. The J gene is TRBJ1-1, the V gene TRBV7-8, with D possibly TRBD1 on 5 matching bases. This CDR3 comprises 13 residues. Trimming cost V 3 bases and J 3 bases, with 8 bases left between them. CDR1 and CDR2 from the germline V gene are SGHVS and FQNEAQ. The full variable domain, in which reference TRBV7-8 and TRBJ1-1 provide the parts outside the CDR3, is GAGVSQSPRYKVAKRGQDVALRCDPISGHVSLFWYQQALGQGPEFLTYFQNEAQLDKSGLPSDRFFAERPEGSVSTLKIQRTQQEDSAVYLCASSFGGDTEAFFGQGTRLTVV.

The rearrangement links TRBV11-2 to TRBJ2-1; D tentatively fits TRBD1 or TRBD2 (5 bases each). This CDR3 spans 15 amino acids. Trimming cost V 3 bases and J 0 bases, with 9 bases left between them. CDR1 is SGHAT and CDR2 is FQNNGV in the germline V gene. The CDR3 loop reads CASSFEGSSYNEQFF. In DNA, the CDR3 is TGTGCCAGCAGCTTTGAGGGGAGCTCCTACAATGAGCAGTTCTTC.